The 27 T cell receptor beta chains listed next were all sequenced from one sample in a study of blood T cell repertoires in COVID-19. Sequencing used immunoSEQ multiplex PCR; TCRdb keeps in-frame clones, though not all of them. The sample yields about 74,000 clones, 70% to 85% seen once. What was sequenced was peripheral blood. These receptors originate from a human donor in a cohort sampled during active COVID-19.

This rearrangement joins TRBV7-2 to TRBJ2-7, with D possibly TRBD2 on 5 matching bases. Germline CDR1 SGHTA, CDR2 FQGNSA. Trimming cost V 6 bases and J 6 bases, with 21 bases left between them. This CDR3 is built from 15 residues. CDR3 loop: CASSRETGLAGEQYF. The CDR3 DNA reads as TGTGCCAGCAGTCGCGAGACTGGATTGGCGGGCGAGCAGTACTTC.

The CDR3 DNA sequence: TGCGCCAGCAGCTTGGCAAGCGGGACTCAACTACCCTATGGCTACACCTTC. It is translated as CASSLASGTQLPYGYTF. The chain carries TRBV5-1 and TRBJ1-2, with D perhaps matching TRBD1 (5 bases). In germline, CDR1 is SGHRS, CDR2 YFSETQ. Trimming left V 0 bases short and J 4 bases short, with 19 bases between. The CDR3 is made up of 17 amino acids.

The chain joins TRBV28 to TRBJ2-7; 7 nucleotides agree with TRBD1. V lost 2 bases and J lost 6; bases outside the gene matches: 7. Germline CDR1 and CDR2: MDHEN and SYDVKM. This CDR3 region has 14 residues. CDR3 nucleotide sequence: TGTGCCAGCAGTTTACGAGGGGGCGTGTCCGAGCAGTACTTC. Protein sequence: CASSLRGGVSEQYF.

This chain connects TRBV4-1 to TRBJ2-6, with D perhaps TRBD2 (6 bases). V shed 4 bases and J shed 3 bases, with 16 bases lying between them. The CDR3 has 17 residues. Per the germline V gene, CDR1 is MGHRA and CDR2 is YSYEKL. The DNA of the CDR3 is TGCGCCAGCAGCCCGCAGGGAGGTAGAGGTGGGGCCAACGTCCTGACTTTC. Its translation: CASSPQGGRGGANVLTF.

This clone has a single count. V gene TRBV18 combines with J gene TRBJ2-7; perhaps TRBD2 as D (6 bases). Germline CDR1 reads KGHSH; CDR2 reads LQKENI. CDR3 length equals 15 residues. With 3 bases removed from V and 3 bases from J, the gap between germline ends came to 15 bases. In DNA form, the CDR3 reads TGTGCCAGCTCACCGGCGAGTGGAGGGTACTACGAGCAGTACTTC. Its translation is CASSPASGGYYEQYF.

V gene TRBV6-1 combines with J gene TRBJ2-1; D is ambiguous. The CDR3 sequence is 14 residues long. CDR1 and CDR2 from the germline V gene are MNHNS and SASEGT. V shed 1 base and J shed 4 bases, with 8 bases lying between them. CDR3 DNA sequence: TGTGCCAGCAGTGAAGGAGGCGGATACAATGAGCAGTTCTTC. This translates into CASSEGGGYNEQFF.

The gene calls are TRBV11-1 and TRBJ2-7; D possibly corresponds to TRBD1 (5 bases). V was cut by 3 bases and J by 5 bases, with 11 bases left in between. Germline V gene sequence: CDR1 SGHAT, CDR2 FQDESV (reference sequence). CDR3 length: 13 residues. The CDR3: CASSFAGSDEQYF. The CDR3, as DNA: TGTGCCAGCAGCTTTGCAGGGTCCGACGAGCAGTACTTC.

This chain links TRBV19 with TRBJ2-3; tentatively, D is TRBD2 (7 bases). V shed 1 base and J shed 6 bases, with 20 bases lying between them. The length of the CDR3 is 17 residues. Germline lookup yields CDR1 LNHDA and CDR2 SQIVND (reference sequence). The DNA of the CDR3 is TGTGCCAGTAGTATAGCCCCGAGGGGGGGTCTCCAGGATACGCAGTATTTT. Translation gives CASSIAPRGGLQDTQYF. Variable domain in full (rest from reference TRBV19 and TRBJ2-3): DGGITQSPKYLFRKEGQNVTLSCEQNLNHDAMYWYRQDPGQGLRLIYYSQIVNDFQKGDIAEGYSVSREKKESFPLTVTSAQKNPTAFYLCASSIAPRGGLQDTQYFGPGTRLTVL.

CDR3 sequence (DNA): TGTGCCAGCAGTCAAAGGGACAGGGGATACGAGCAGTACTTC. This codes for CASSQRDRGYEQYF. This rearrangement joins TRBV2 to TRBJ2-7, with 10 bases identical to TRBD1. The length of the CDR3 is 14 residues. The V gene's germline CDR1 is SNHLY and CDR2 FYNNEI. The V gene end was trimmed by 5 bases and the J gene end by 4 bases; junction bases not matched to a gene: 5.

The chain joins TRBV10-3 to TRBJ1-6; D might be TRBD1 (5 bases). Germline CDR1 ENHRY, CDR2 SYGVKD. This CDR3 comprises 15 residues. The germline V and J ends were trimmed by 6 bases and 9 bases, with 18 bases remaining between them. In nucleotides, the CDR3 is TGTGCCATCAGAGAGGGGACTCCTCTTAGTTCACCCCTCCACTTT. This encodes CAIREGTPLSSPLHF.

This clone came up once. The CDR3 sequence: CASSQESTGGRSDTQYF. CDR3 DNA sequence: TGTGCCAGCAGCCAAGAAAGTACGGGGGGCCGGTCAGATACGCAGTATTTT. This chain connects TRBV4-2 to TRBJ2-3, with D perhaps matching TRBD2 (7 bases). CDR1 and CDR2 (germline): LGHNA, YNFKEQ. Trimming pared 0 bases from V and 4 bases from J, leaving 17 bases between. The CDR3 is 17 amino acids.

J is TRBJ1-1 and V is TRBV25-1; D is possibly TRBD1 (5 bases). Germline V gene sequence: CDR1 MGHDK, CDR2 SYGVNS. V shed 4 bases and J shed 3 bases, with 9 bases lying between them. This CDR3 comprises 13 residues. The CDR3 sequence is CASSGPGYTEAFF. The DNA of the CDR3 is TGTGCCAGCAGTGGACCAGGGTACACTGAAGCTTTCTTT. Based on the CDR3 plus reference TRBV25-1 and TRBJ1-1, the full variable domain is EADIYQTPRYLVIGTGKKITLECSQTMGHDKMYWYQQDPGMELHLIHYSYGVNSTEKGDLSSESTVSRIRTEHFPLTLESARPSHTSQYLCASSGPGYTEAFFGQGTRLTVV.

The rearrangement links TRBV28 to TRBJ1-2, with TRBD1 identical over 9 bases. Germline CDR1 and CDR2: MDHEN and SYDVKM. J lost 6 bases, V lost 5 bases, and 7 bases had no gene match. This CDR3 spans 14 amino acids. This CDR3 is CASSKTGGWDGYTF. The CDR3 nucleotides are TGTGCCAGCAGTAAGACAGGGGGTTGGGATGGCTACACCTTC.

The chain uses TRBV29-1 and TRBJ1-1; TRBD1 might be the D (6 bases). V dropped 6 bases and J dropped 3 bases, with 8 bases sitting between them. Germline CDR1 and CDR2: SQVTM and ANQGSEA. The length of the CDR3 is 11 residues. Written as DNA, the CDR3 is TGCAGCGTCGGGACATACACTGAAGCTTTCTTT. It yields the protein CSVGTYTEAFF.

This chain links TRBV5-4 with TRBJ2-3, with 9 bases fitting TRBD2. V dropped 5 bases and J dropped 1; count of bases not matched to a gene: 8. There are 16 residues in the CDR3. Germline V gives CDR1 SGHNT, CDR2 YYREEE (reference sequence). CDR3 sequence reads: CASRKAGGPGTDTQYF. The CDR3 DNA reads TGTGCCAGCAGGAAGGCGGGGGGGCCCGGCACAGATACGCAGTATTTT.

This clone was observed a single time. This rearrangement joins TRBV5-1 to TRBJ2-6; possibly TRBD2 for D (5 bases). Germline CDR1 reads SGHRS; CDR2 reads YFSETQ. The V and J ends lost 5 bases and 2 bases respectively, with 8 bases between them. The CDR3 is 14 residues long. The CDR3 DNA sequence: TGCGCCAGCAGGGGAGTTCCTGGGGCCAACGTCCTGACTTTC. Its translation: CASRGVPGANVLTF.

The CDR3 spells CASSLGGGSNYGYTF. In DNA form, the CDR3 reads TGTGCCAGCAGCTTGGGCGGGGGGTCTAACTATGGCTACACCTTC. The chain recombines TRBV5-4 with TRBJ1-2; a possible D gene is TRBD1 (5 bases). V dropped 0 bases and J dropped 0 bases, with 9 bases sitting between them. CDR3 length: 15 amino acids. In germline, CDR1 is SGHNT, CDR2 YYREEE (reference sequence).

The chain has TRBV7-2 and TRBJ2-1, with a possible D match to TRBD1 (6 bases). With 0 bases removed from V and 9 bases from J, the gap between germline ends came to 15 bases. Germline CDR1 reads SGHTA; CDR2 reads FQGNSA. The CDR3 loop spans 15 amino acids. The CDR3 nucleotides read TGTGCCAGCAGCTTAGCCCGGCCGGGCAGGGGTGAGCAGTTCTTC. Translating it yields CASSLARPGRGEQFF.

This clone was seen a single time. The V and J genes are TRBV4-1 and TRBJ2-4, with a possible D match to TRBD1 (5 bases). V lost 0 bases, J lost 4 bases, and 10 bases lay in between. The CDR3 spans 15 residues. Germline V gene lookup returns CDR1 MGHRA and CDR2 YSYEKL. CDR3 coding DNA: TGCGCCAGCAGCCAAGACCAACGACAGAAAAACATTCAGTACTTC. This gives the protein CASSQDQRQKNIQYF.

The sample holds one count of this clone. The genes are TRBV5-1 and TRBJ2-1, with 12 bases aligning to TRBD2. The CDR3 runs 15 residues. After removal of 1 base from V and 10 bases from J, the junction contained 6 bases not matched to a gene. Germline CDR1 and CDR2: SGHRS and YFSETQ. The CDR3 DNA sequence: TGCGCCAGCAGCTTGTCTAGCGGGGGGGCCCAGGAGCAGTTCTTC. Encoded protein: CASSLSSGGAQEQFF.

The chain joins TRBV18 to TRBJ2-7; tentatively, D is TRBD1 (5 bases). The CDR3 has 15 residues. The V end lost 3 bases, the J end lost 6 bases, and 18 bases lay between the germline ends. Germline V gene lookup returns CDR1 KGHSH and CDR2 LQKENI. The CDR3 sequence: CASSPRRQGGTEQYF. The CDR3 DNA reads TGTGCCAGCTCACCGCGCAGGCAGGGTGGTACCGAGCAGTACTTC.

The rearrangement uses TRBV11-1 and TRBJ2-3; 8 bases are a match to TRBD1. CDR3 length: 15 amino acids. CDR1 SGHAT and CDR2 FQDESV come from the germline V gene (reference sequence). The ends lost 1 base at V and 2 bases at J; junction bases unmatched: 2. CDR3: CASSLGQGLTDTQYF. The DNA for the CDR3 is TGTGCCAGCAGCTTAGGACAGGGGCTCACAGATACGCAGTATTTT.

The chain combines TRBV2 with TRBJ2-7; 7 bases agree with TRBD1. With 2 bases clipped from V and 3 bases from J, the junction kept 1 base outside the gene matches. The CDR3 loop spans 13 amino acids. Looked up from germline, CDR1 is SNHLY and CDR2 is FYNNEI. The CDR3 is CASSESGGYEQYF. The CDR3 coding sequence is TGTGCCAGCAGTGAATCAGGGGGCTACGAGCAGTACTTC. The full variable domain, in which reference TRBV2 and TRBJ2-7 provide the parts outside the CDR3, is EPEVTQTPSHQVTQMGQEVILRCVPISNHLYFYWYRQILGQKVEFLVSFYNNEISEKSEIFDDQFSVERPDGSNFTLKIRSTKLEDSAMYFCASSESGGYEQYFGPGTRLTVT.

The chain recombines TRBV19 with TRBJ1-5; the match to TRBD1 covers 7 bases. The junction had 4 bases not matched to a gene; V was cut back by 3 bases and J by 2 bases. The CDR3 sequence is 15 residues long. Germline CDR1 and CDR2: LNHDA and SQIVND (reference sequence). CDR3 loop: CASSMGQNGNQPQHF. The CDR3 DNA sequence: TGTGCCAGTAGTATGGGACAGAACGGCAATCAGCCCCAGCATTTT.

The rearrangement links TRBV18 to TRBJ2-3; the match to TRBD1 covers 10 bases. From germline, CDR1 is KGHSH and CDR2 LQKENI. CDR3 length: 17 amino acids. V shed 0 bases, J shed 4 bases, and the junction held 7 bases outside the gene matches. In nucleotides, the CDR3 is TGTGCCAGCTCACCACCAATAGCGACAGGGGGCGCAGATACGCAGTATTTT. Translating gives CASSPPIATGGADTQYF.

The chain employs TRBV29-1 and TRBJ1-4; TRBD1 aligns across 10 bases. Germline V gene sequence: CDR1 SQVTM, CDR2 ANQGSEA. This CDR3 has 13 amino acids. The ends lost 5 bases at V and 10 bases at J; junction bases unmatched: 7. This CDR3 reads CSVTGQGGGKLFF. Written as DNA, the CDR3 is TGCAGCGTTACAGGACAGGGGGGGGGAAAACTGTTTTTT.

V is TRBV12-3 or TRBV12-4 and J is TRBJ1-1; possible D gene TRBD1, 5 bases. Trimming shortened V by 6 bases and J by 6 bases, and 14 bases separated the two germline ends. The CDR3 loop spans 13 amino acids. The CDR3 region is CASRWGTGAEAFF. CDR3 nucleotides: TGTGCCAGCAGGTGGGGGACGGGGGCTGAAGCTTTCTTT.